A single sample gave rise to the 13 T cell receptor beta chains below, sequenced in a study of Ad26.COV2.S vaccination and SARS-CoV-2 variants. The treatment denotes: about 20 received Ad26.COV2.S at low or high dose, single or two shots; about five received placebo; per-sample allocation not given. Specimen acquisition occurred on day 63 following the initial vaccine or placebo injection. The data were produced by immunoSEQ multiplex PCR, yet TCRdb's version contains in-frame clones alone and is incomplete. The sample contains about 680,000 clones, 80% to 90% of which appear only once. This specimen was peripheral blood, taken in a trial of Ad26.COV2.S vaccine versus placebo. The receptors come from a person aged 18-65 years who received the Ad26.COV2.S COVID-19 vaccine or a placebo.

This chain connects TRBV19 to TRBJ1-1; 11 bases agree with TRBD1. The CDR3 totals 18 residues. Germline-derived CDR1 and CDR2 are LNHDA and SQIVND (reference sequence). With V trimmed by 5 bases and J by 0 bases, 11 bases remained unmatched. The CDR3 here is CASSLTSGTGGLNTEAFF. The CDR3 bases are TGTGCCAGTAGTTTGACCTCCGGGACAGGGGGACTGAACACTGAAGCTTTCTTT.

The V gene is TRBV2, the J gene TRBJ2-6, with TRBD2 matching over 11 bases. The length of the CDR3 is 17 residues. V lost 7 bases, J lost 0 bases, and 5 bases stayed unmatched. Germline V CDR1 and CDR2: SNHLY, FYNNEI. Here the CDR3 reads CASTRLAGRSGANVLTF. The CDR3, as DNA: TGTGCCAGCACCCGACTAGCGGGACGCTCTGGGGCCAACGTCCTGACTTTC.

The chain uses TRBV6-6 and TRBJ2-4, with TRBD1 as a possible D gene (5 bases). In germline, CDR1 is MNHNY, CDR2 SVGAGI (reference sequence). This CDR3 region has 15 residues. V lost 8 bases to trimming and J lost 10 bases, with 24 bases between them. CDR3 loop: CASLPGQSAGAIQYF. The CDR3 DNA is TGTGCCAGCCTACCCGGACAATCCGCCGGTGCTATTCAGTACTTC.

This clone was observed once. The chain recombines TRBV6-5 with TRBJ2-5; D is unresolved. Germline CDR1 is MNHEY and CDR2 is SVGAGI. Trimming cost V 4 bases and J 2 bases, with 14 bases left between them. The CDR3 is 15 amino acids. This CDR3 is CASSFRPGEQETQYF. In nucleotides, the CDR3 is TGTGCCAGCAGTTTCAGGCCGGGTGAGCAAGAGACCCAGTACTTC.

The genes are TRBV30 and TRBJ1-1; D gene unclear. The CDR3 has 11 amino acids. CDR1 and CDR2 from the germline V gene are GTSNPN and SVGIG (reference sequence). V was pared by 6 bases and J by 11 bases, with 16 bases between. CDR3 loop: CACRRGLWAFF. CDR3 bases: TGTGCCTGCCGACGCGGCCTTTGGGCTTTCTTT.

The chain recombines TRBV27 with TRBJ1-5; no definite D call. CDR3 length equals 15 residues. V shed 0 bases and J shed 1 base, with 7 bases lying between them. Germline V gene data show CDR1 as MNHEY and CDR2 as SMNVEV (reference sequence). CDR3 coding DNA: TGTGCCAGCAGTTTATCCCCTAGGAGCAATCAGCCCCAGCATTTT. Residues: CASSLSPRSNQPQHF.

The chain employs TRBV19 and TRBJ1-5, with 9 positions matching TRBD1. Unmatched junction bases numbered 8, after V lost 5 bases and J lost 6 bases. Per the germline V gene, CDR1 is LNHDA and CDR2 is SQIVND (reference sequence). The CDR3 is 15 amino acids. CDR3 residues: CASSRRDREGQPQHF. The DNA of the CDR3 is TGTGCCAGTAGTCGCAGGGACAGGGAGGGTCAGCCCCAGCATTTT.

A few counts support this clone. This chain joins TRBV7-6 and TRBJ2-2; D possibly corresponds to TRBD1 (6 bases). Trimming stripped 6 bases from V and 4 bases from J, with 9 bases between. CDR3 length: 13 amino acids. Germline CDR1 is SGHVS and CDR2 is FNYEAQ. CDR3 coding DNA: TGTGCCAGCAGTCTCAGGGGCACCGGGGAGCTGTTTTTT. Protein product: CASSLRGTGELFF.

The V and J genes are TRBV4-1 and TRBJ2-7, with 7 bases identical to TRBD1. V lost 4 bases to trimming and J lost 2 bases; unmatched junction nucleotides: 5. Germline V gene lookup returns CDR1 MGHRA and CDR2 YSYEKL. This CDR3 contains 14 residues. CDR3 in amino acids: CASSPRQGPYEQYF. The CDR3 nucleotides read TGCGCCAGCAGCCCCCGACAGGGACCCTACGAGCAGTACTTC.

This chain uses TRBV9 with TRBJ1-6, with unresolved D. The V end lost 4 bases, the J end lost 11 bases, and 13 bases lay between the germline ends. Germline V CDR1 and CDR2: SGDLS, YYNGEE. CDR3 length equals 13 residues. The chain's CDR3 is CASSPDQEAPLHF. CDR3 DNA: TGTGCCAGCAGCCCTGACCAGGAGGCACCCCTCCACTTT.

This sequence joins TRBV18 and TRBJ2-7; 11 nucleotides align to TRBD1. The germline CDR1 and CDR2 sequences are KGHSH and LQKENI. V gave up 3 bases and J gave up 4 bases; unmatched junction bases: 8. The CDR3 is made up of 16 amino acids. In DNA form, the CDR3 reads TGTGCCAGCTCACCGACCGTTGGACAGGGGGCTTACGAGCAGTACTTC. This sequence encodes CASSPTVGQGAYEQYF.

The chain carries TRBV18 and TRBJ1-4; D may be TRBD1 (5 bases). V shed 5 bases and J shed 8 bases, with 12 bases lying between them. Per germline, CDR1 KGHSH and CDR2 LQKENI. The CDR3 covers 13 residues. In DNA form, the CDR3 reads TGTGCCAGCTCAGAACAGGTCGGCGAAAAACTGTTTTTT. Residues: CASSEQVGEKLFF.

This clone was seen just once. This chain connects TRBV5-6 to TRBJ2-7; D gene ambiguous. Between the trimmed V and J ends, which lost 2 bases and 0 bases, there was a span of 6 bases. Germline values: CDR1 SGHDT, CDR2 YYEEEE. The CDR3 has 13 amino acids. In DNA, the CDR3 is TGTGCCAGCAGCTTTCTAAACTCCTACGAGCAGTACTTC. Translated, it gives CASSFLNSYEQYF.